This passage covers 20 T cell receptor beta chains from one sample sequenced in a study of blood T cell repertoires in COVID-19. Assay used: immunoSEQ multiplex PCR; TCRdb lists only in-frame clones, some missing. There are more than 300,000 clones in the sample; over 75% occur only once, and 8% to 13% lies in the top ten. Input material: peripheral blood. The receptors come from a young woman with COVID-19, enrolled during active disease.

This chain connects TRBV2 to TRBJ1-5; perhaps TRBD1 as D (6 bases). CDR3 length: 14 amino acids. Trimming removed 8 bases from V and 0 bases from J, with 11 bases in between. In germline, CDR1 is SNHLY, CDR2 FYNNEI. CDR3 sequence: CASQKDSSNQPQHF. CDR3 nucleotide sequence: TGTGCCAGCCAAAAGGACAGTAGCAATCAGCCCCAGCATTTT.

This rearrangement joins TRBV4-1 to TRBJ1-5, with 9 bases lining up with TRBD1. Trimming cost V 4 bases and J 5 bases; bases outside gene matches: 3. The CDR3 sequence is 14 residues long. In germline, CDR1 is MGHRA, CDR2 YSYEKL. The CDR3 DNA follows: TGCGCCAGCAGCCCGGGGACAGGGTATCAGCCCCAGCATTTT. Encoded protein: CASSPGTGYQPQHF.

Here the CDR3 DNA reads TGTGCCAGCAGCCAAGAGTGGGCGGGGGCCTACGAGCAGTACTTC. Protein sequence: CASSQEWAGAYEQYF. The chain has TRBV3-1 (or the pseudogene TRBV3-2) and TRBJ2-7; 7 bases agree with TRBD2. With 0 bases clipped from V and 2 bases from J, the junction kept 4 bases outside the gene matches. CDR1 is LGHDT and CDR2 is YNNKEL in the germline V gene (reference sequence). The CDR3 has 15 residues.

The chain carries TRBV9 and TRBJ2-5, with 8 bases fitting TRBD1. CDR1 and CDR2 (germline): SGDLS, YYNGEE. The CDR3 runs to 16 residues. Trimming at V came to 0 bases and at J to 4 bases, leaving 8 bases not matched to a gene. The CDR3 DNA follows: TGTGCCAGCAGCGTAGAAGGCAGGGGGCGCGTAGAGACCCAGTACTTC. It specifies CASSVEGRGRVETQYF.

This chain links TRBV2 with TRBJ2-1; TRBD2 matches 11 bases. The junction had 8 bases not matched to a gene; V was cut back by 6 bases and J by 4 bases. The germline CDR1 and CDR2 sequences are SNHLY and FYNNEI. The CDR3 has 16 residues. CDR3 in DNA: TGTGCCAGCAGGGAACTAGCGGGAGCAACTTACAATGAGCAGTTCTTC. Its translation is CASRELAGATYNEQFF.

CDR3 nucleotides: TGTGCCACCCGACTAGCAATTGGCGAGCAGTACTTC. It codes for CATRLAIGEQYF. This chain joins TRBV10-3 and TRBJ2-7; TRBD2 matches at 7 bases. Per the germline V gene, CDR1 is ENHRY and CDR2 is SYGVKD. V gave up 10 bases and J gave up 6 bases; unmatched junction bases: 9. The CDR3 length is 12 residues.

This sequence joins TRBV4-1 and TRBJ1-5; D is ambiguous. Trimming shortened V by 5 bases and J by 0 bases, and 5 bases separated the two germline ends. The CDR3 is 13 residues long. The germline V gene has CDR1 MGHRA and CDR2 YSYEKL. The CDR3 region is CASSVISNQPQHF. In nucleotides, the CDR3 is TGCGCCAGCAGCGTTATTAGCAATCAGCCCCAGCATTTT.

This chain uses TRBV3-1 (or the pseudogene TRBV3-2) with TRBJ2-1, with 12 bases that match TRBD2. V dropped 4 bases and J dropped 2; count of bases not matched to a gene: 3. CDR1 and CDR2 from the germline V gene are LGHDT and YNNKEL (reference sequence). The CDR3 has 16 residues. The CDR3 DNA sequence: TGTGCCAGCAGCCCTAGCGGGAGGGCGGCCTACAATGAGCAGTTCTTC. Protein: CASSPSGRAAYNEQFF.

The J gene is TRBJ2-4, the V gene TRBV7-9; the D gene is possibly TRBD2 (7 bases). Per the germline V gene, CDR1 is SEHNR and CDR2 is FQNEAQ (reference sequence). The CDR3 covers 16 residues. Trimming stripped 1 base from V and 5 bases from J, with 15 bases between. The CDR3 region is CASSLVEAGTQNIQYF. The CDR3 DNA reads TGTGCCAGCAGCTTAGTGGAAGCGGGGACACAAAACATTCAGTACTTC.

For the CDR3, the DNA is TGCAGCGGCGGAGGGGTTAACACTGAAGCTTTCTTT. It yields the protein CSGGGVNTEAFF. The V gene is TRBV29-1, the J gene TRBJ1-1; TRBD1 might be the D (5 bases). Trimming left V 7 bases short and J 2 bases short, with 11 bases between. The CDR3 spans 12 residues. CDR1 SQVTM and CDR2 ANQGSEA come from the germline V gene. Based on the CDR3 plus reference TRBV29-1 and TRBJ1-1, the full variable domain is SAVISQKPSRDICQRGTSLTIQCQVDSQVTMMFWYRQQPGQSLTLIATANQGSEATYESGFVIDKFPISRPNLTFSTLTVSNMSPEDSSIYLCSGGGVNTEAFFGQGTRLTVV.

The V and J genes are TRBV5-4 and TRBJ1-2, with D possibly matching TRBD1 (6 bases). This CDR3 contains 16 residues. CDR1 and CDR2 (germline): SGHNT, YYREEE (reference sequence). With 4 bases removed from V and 7 bases from J, the gap between germline ends came to 23 bases. CDR3 nucleotide sequence: TGTGCCAGCAGCAGTGCCGGGGCAGGGGATTTCTTTGGCTACACCTTC. Residues: CASSSAGAGDFFGYTF.

The chain links TRBV18 to TRBJ1-5; D is unresolved. CDR3 length equals 13 residues. CDR1 and CDR2 from the germline V gene are KGHSH and LQKENI. Trimming took off 2 bases at V and 4 bases at J, with 6 bases between the two ends. In DNA, the CDR3 is TGTGCCAGCTCACCAGCAGATAATCAGCCCCAGCATTTT. It yields the protein CASSPADNQPQHF.

The chain is built from TRBV7-3 and TRBJ1-1, with 7 bases that match TRBD1. The CDR3 runs to 14 residues. Trimming removed 4 bases from V and 1 base from J; junction bases left unmatched: 3. Germline CDR1 reads SGHTA; CDR2 reads FQGTGA. The CDR3 DNA reads as TGTGCCAGCAGCTCGGGACAGCCGAACACTGAAGCTTTCTTT. This gives the protein CASSSGQPNTEAFF.

The CDR3 is CASSSNWASGNETQYF. As DNA, the CDR3 is TGTGCCAGCTCGTCCAACTGGGCTAGCGGGAATGAGACCCAGTACTTC. This chain uses TRBV18 with TRBJ2-5, with 9 positions matching TRBD2. Trimming at V came to 6 bases and at J to 5 bases, leaving 13 bases not matched to a gene. CDR1 KGHSH and CDR2 LQKENI come from the germline V gene. The CDR3 runs 16 residues.

The CDR3 reads CASSPSGDRVHGYTF. As DNA, the CDR3 is TGTGCCAGCTCACCATCCGGCGACAGGGTTCATGGCTACACCTTC. The chain links TRBV18 to TRBJ1-2; TRBD1 matches 7 bases. Germline lookup yields CDR1 KGHSH and CDR2 LQKENI. This CDR3 contains 15 residues. J was trimmed by 6 bases and V by 2 bases; bases with no gene match: 9.

This clone turned up a few times. The chain has TRBV5-4 and TRBJ2-3; 8 nucleotides agree with TRBD1. Germline V gene data show CDR1 as SGHNT and CDR2 as YYREEE (reference sequence). Losses at the gene ends were 4 bases for V and 2 bases for J; bases not matched to a gene: 9. The CDR3 covers 16 residues. The CDR3 region has the DNA TGTGCCAGCAGCCCAGACCGGGACAGGCCCACAGATACGCAGTATTTT. It codes for CASSPDRDRPTDTQYF.

V gene TRBV30 combines with J gene TRBJ1-2; unclear D gene. CDR1 is GTSNPN, CDR2 SVGIG, per germline (reference sequence). The CDR3 has 13 amino acids. Trimming took 0 bases from V and 8 from J, leaving 13 bases between them. The CDR3 here is CAWSVGLLGGYTF. The CDR3 DNA follows: TGTGCCTGGAGTGTAGGACTGCTAGGCGGCTACACCTTC.

This clone has only a few counts. The rearrangement uses TRBV6-2 or TRBV6-3 and TRBJ2-1, with 8 bases fitting TRBD2. The CDR3 length is 14 residues. The junction had 6 bases not matched to a gene; V was cut back by 2 bases and J by 9 bases. The germline gives CDR1 MNHEY, CDR2 SVGEGT. The CDR3 bases are TGTGCCAGCAGTTACGCGGGAGGTAGCCTTGAGCAGTTCTTC. Translated: CASSYAGGSLEQFF.

The rearrangement links TRBV27 to TRBJ1-5; possibly TRBD1 for D (5 bases). The germline V gene has CDR1 MNHEY and CDR2 SMNVEV (reference sequence). Between the trimmed V and J ends, which lost 3 bases and 7 bases, there was a span of 10 bases. The CDR3 is 13 residues long. The CDR3 region is CASSLGRAQPQHF. CDR3 sequence (DNA): TGTGCCAGCAGTTTGGGCAGGGCACAGCCCCAGCATTTT.

V and J are TRBV7-2 and TRBJ1-1; no firm D call. V was shortened by 5 bases and J by 0 bases, with 10 bases between the two germline ends. CDR3 size: 14 residues. Germline CDR1 and CDR2: SGHTA and FQGNSA. The CDR3 sequence is CASSAVRMNTEAFF. The CDR3 coding sequence is TGTGCCAGCAGCGCGGTAAGGATGAACACTGAAGCTTTCTTT.